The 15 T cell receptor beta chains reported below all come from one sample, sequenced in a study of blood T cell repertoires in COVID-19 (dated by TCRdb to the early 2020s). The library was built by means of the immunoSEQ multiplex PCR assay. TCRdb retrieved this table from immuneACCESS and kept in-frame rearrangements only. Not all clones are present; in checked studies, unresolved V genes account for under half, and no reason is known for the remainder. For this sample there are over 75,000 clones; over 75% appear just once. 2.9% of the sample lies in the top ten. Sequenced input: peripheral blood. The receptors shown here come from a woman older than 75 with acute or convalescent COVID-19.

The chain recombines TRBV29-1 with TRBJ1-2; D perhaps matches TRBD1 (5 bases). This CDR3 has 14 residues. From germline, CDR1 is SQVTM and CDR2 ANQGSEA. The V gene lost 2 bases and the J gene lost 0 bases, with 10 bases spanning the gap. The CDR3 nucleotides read TGCAGCGTTGAAAGTGAGACAGCTAACTATGGCTACACCTTC. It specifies CSVESETANYGYTF.

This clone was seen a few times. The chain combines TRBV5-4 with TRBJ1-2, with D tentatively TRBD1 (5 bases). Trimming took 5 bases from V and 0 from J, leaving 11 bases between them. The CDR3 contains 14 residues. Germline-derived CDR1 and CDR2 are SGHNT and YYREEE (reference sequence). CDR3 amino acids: CASRSTVANYGYTF. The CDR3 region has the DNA TGTGCCAGCAGGTCGACAGTTGCTAACTATGGCTACACCTTC.

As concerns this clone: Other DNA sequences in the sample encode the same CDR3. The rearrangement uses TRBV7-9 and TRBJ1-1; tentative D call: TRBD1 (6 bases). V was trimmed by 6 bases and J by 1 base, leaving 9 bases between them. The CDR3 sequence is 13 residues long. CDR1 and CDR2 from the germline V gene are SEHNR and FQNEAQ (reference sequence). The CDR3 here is CASSSQGNTEAFF. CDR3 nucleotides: TGTGCCAGCAGTTCACAGGGGAACACTGAAGCTTTCTTT.

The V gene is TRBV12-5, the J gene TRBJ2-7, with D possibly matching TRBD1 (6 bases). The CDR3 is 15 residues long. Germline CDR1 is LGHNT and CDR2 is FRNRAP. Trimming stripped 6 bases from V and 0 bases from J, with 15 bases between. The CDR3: CASGPSTGISYEQYF. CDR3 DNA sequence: TGTGCTAGTGGCCCCTCCACAGGGATCTCCTACGAGCAGTACTTC. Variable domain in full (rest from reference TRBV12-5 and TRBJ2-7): DARVTQTPRHKVTEMGQEVTMRCQPILGHNTVFWYRQTMMQGLELLAYFRNRAPLDDSGMPKDRFSAEMPDATLATLKIQPSEPRDSAVYFCASGPSTGISYEQYFGPGTRLTVT.

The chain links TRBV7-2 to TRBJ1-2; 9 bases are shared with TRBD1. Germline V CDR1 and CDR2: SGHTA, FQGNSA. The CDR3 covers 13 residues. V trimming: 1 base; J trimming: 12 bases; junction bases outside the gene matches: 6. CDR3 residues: CASSLVEGQGNTF. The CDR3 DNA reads TGTGCCAGCAGCTTAGTCGAGGGACAGGGTAACACCTTC.

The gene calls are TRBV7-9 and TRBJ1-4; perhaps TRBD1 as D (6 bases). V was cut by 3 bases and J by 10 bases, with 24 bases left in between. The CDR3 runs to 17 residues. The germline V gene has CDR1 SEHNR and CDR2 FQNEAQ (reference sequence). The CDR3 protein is CASSLYLELGAGGKLFF. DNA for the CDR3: TGTGCCAGCAGCTTGTACTTAGAATTGGGGGCAGGTGGAAAACTGTTTTTT.

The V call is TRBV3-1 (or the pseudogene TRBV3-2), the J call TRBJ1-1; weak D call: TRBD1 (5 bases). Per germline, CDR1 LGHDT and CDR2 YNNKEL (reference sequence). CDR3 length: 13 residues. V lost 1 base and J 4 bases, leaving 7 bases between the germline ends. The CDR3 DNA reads TGTGCCAGCAGCCAAGGACAGACCACTGAAGCTTTCTTT. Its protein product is CASSQGQTTEAFF.

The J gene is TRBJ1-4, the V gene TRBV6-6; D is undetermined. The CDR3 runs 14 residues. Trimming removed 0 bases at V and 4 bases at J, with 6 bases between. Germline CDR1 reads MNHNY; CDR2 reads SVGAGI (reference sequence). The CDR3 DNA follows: TGTGCCAGCAGTTACTCGACTAATAATGAAAAACTGTTTTTT. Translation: CASSYSTNNEKLFF.

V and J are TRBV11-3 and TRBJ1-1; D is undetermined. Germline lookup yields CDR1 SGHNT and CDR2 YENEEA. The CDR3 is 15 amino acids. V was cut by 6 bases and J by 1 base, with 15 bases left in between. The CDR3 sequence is CASSPWGGPNTEAFF. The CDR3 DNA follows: TGTGCCAGCAGTCCATGGGGAGGTCCGAACACTGAAGCTTTCTTT. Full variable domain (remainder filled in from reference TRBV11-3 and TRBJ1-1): EAGVVQSPRYKIIEKKQPVAFWCNPISGHNTLYWYLQNLGQGPELLIRYENEEAVDDSQLPKDRFSAERLKGVDSTLKIQPAELGDSAVYLCASSPWGGPNTEAFFGQGTRLTVV.

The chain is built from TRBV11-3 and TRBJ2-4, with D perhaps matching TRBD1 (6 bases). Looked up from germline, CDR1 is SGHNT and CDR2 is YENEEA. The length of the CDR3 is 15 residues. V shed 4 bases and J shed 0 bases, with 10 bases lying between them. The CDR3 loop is CASSWTVLAKNIQYF. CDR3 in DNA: TGTGCCAGCAGCTGGACAGTTTTAGCCAAAAACATTCAGTACTTC. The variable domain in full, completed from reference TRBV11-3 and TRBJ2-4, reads EAGVVQSPRYKIIEKKQPVAFWCNPISGHNTLYWYLQNLGQGPELLIRYENEEAVDDSQLPKDRFSAERLKGVDSTLKIQPAELGDSAVYLCASSWTVLAKNIQYFGAGTRLSVL.

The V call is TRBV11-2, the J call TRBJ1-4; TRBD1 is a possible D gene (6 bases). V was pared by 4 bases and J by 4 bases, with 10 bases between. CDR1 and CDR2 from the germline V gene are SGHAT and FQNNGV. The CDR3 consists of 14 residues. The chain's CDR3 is CASSYNRVNEKLFF. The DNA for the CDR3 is TGTGCCAGCAGCTACAACAGGGTTAATGAAAAACTGTTTTTT.

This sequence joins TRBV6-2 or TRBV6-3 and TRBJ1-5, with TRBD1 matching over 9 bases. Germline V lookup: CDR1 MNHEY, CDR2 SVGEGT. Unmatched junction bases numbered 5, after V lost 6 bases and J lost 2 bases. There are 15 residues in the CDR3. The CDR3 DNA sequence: TGTGCCAGCAGCCTGGACAGGGGACGCAATCAGCCCCAGCATTTT. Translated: CASSLDRGRNQPQHF.

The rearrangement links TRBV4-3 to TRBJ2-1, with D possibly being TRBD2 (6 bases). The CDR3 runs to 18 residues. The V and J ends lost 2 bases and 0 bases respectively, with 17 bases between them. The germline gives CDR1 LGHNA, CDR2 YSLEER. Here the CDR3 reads CASSQILPGLHSYNEQFF. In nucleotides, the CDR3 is TGCGCCAGCAGCCAAATATTACCGGGACTCCACTCCTACAATGAGCAGTTCTTC.

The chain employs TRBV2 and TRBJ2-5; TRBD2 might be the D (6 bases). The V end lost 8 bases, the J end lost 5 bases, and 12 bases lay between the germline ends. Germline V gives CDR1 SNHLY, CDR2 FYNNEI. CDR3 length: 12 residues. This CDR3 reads CASGAEGETQYF. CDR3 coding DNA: TGTGCCAGCGGGGCGGAGGGGGAGACCCAGTACTTC.

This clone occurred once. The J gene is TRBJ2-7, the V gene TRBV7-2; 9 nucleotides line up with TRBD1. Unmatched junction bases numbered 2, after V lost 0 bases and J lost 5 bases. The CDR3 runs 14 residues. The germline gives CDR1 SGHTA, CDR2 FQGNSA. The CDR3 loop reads CASSLAGTGNEQYF. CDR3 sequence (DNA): TGTGCCAGCAGCTTAGCCGGGACAGGGAACGAGCAGTACTTC.